This is a list of T cell receptor beta chains from one sample in a study of T cells in narcolepsy. Libraries were prepared by immunoSEQ multiplex PCR; TCRdb keeps only in-frame clonotypes and omits some of them. Of approximately 16,000 clones listed, about two thirds are singletons. Input material: CD45RA- memory CD8+ T cells from PBMCs. The source is a human donor with narcolepsy. Each CDR3 is given with its conserved first and last residue.

V gene | CDR3 protein
TRBV28 | CASSFGTLYNEQFF
TRBV7-9 | CASSPLGGGDTQYF
TRBV6-5 | CASSLRGRGGYEQYF
TRBV4-1 | CASSQGDEQYF
TRBV15 | CATSEWTAETDTQYF
TRBV4-1 | CASSQVVGVRQPQHF
TRBV5-6 | CASSPRFYYYGYTF
TRBV7-8 | CASTVSLAGVMGDEQYF
TRBV27 | CASSLGAHTGELFF
TRBV25-1 | CASSLWGFSNQPQHF
TRBV4-1 | CASSQAPTVLETQYF
TRBV7-3 | CASSLAGGLADTQYF
TRBV4-2 | CASSQGVGDDQPQHF
TRBV13 | CASSLGRGVSYNEQFF
TRBV7-3 | CASSVRSTEQFF
TRBV9 | CASSDGTSGDTGELFF
TRBV4-1 | CASSHKAVGRDDEQFF
TRBV6-6 | CASSLGPEAFF
TRBV7-6 | CASSSGGGSYEQYF
TRBV7-6 | CASRHTGPNSPLHF
TRBV7-9 | CASSPDGRNLSTDTQYF
TRBV2 | CASSPTDYEQYF
TRBV11-2 | CASSSGPYEQYF
TRBV9 | CASSPQGQGRYEQYF
TRBV9 | CASSVDGLARNEQFF
TRBV13 | CASSGGTTDTQYF
TRBV6-6 | CASSYLNRTLEAFF
TRBV27 | CASGRSTPTYEQYF
TRBV6-5 | CACSYGAGTYYGYTF
TRBV30 | CAWSVLGRSLNEQFF
TRBV10-1 | CASSDRASGRTSPVNEQFF
TRBV5-1 | CASSRWGQREVPQETQYF
TRBV5-1 | CASSLVGTAGDTQYF
TRBV9 | CASSVGNLWDTQYF
TRBV19 | CASSSRQNQETQYF
TRBV5-6 | CASSPGTGNQPQHF
TRBV2 | CASSEEGRRGLEQYF
TRBV7-3 | CASSSSGGLYNEQFF
TRBV27 | CASSGLAGADASGDNEQFF
TRBV19 | CASTLRWGNTGELFF
TRBV7-9 | CASSRTSAFYEQYF